This is a list of T cell receptor beta chains from one sample in a study of blood T cell repertoires in COVID-19. The assay was immunoSEQ multiplex PCR, and TCRdb's table has in-frame clones only and misses some. This sample has 350,000 or so clones; 87% occur once, and the top ten carry over 9.5%. What was sequenced was peripheral blood. The source is a woman aged 30 to 39 with COVID-19, enrolled during active disease. CDR3s include the opening cysteine and the closing phenylalanine or tryptophan. A D gene is named only where the DNA matches it firmly. Size is stated for part of the rows, as once, few or many counts, or as a class when the clone is expanded.

v_call: TRBV7-9; d_call: TRBD1; clone_size: .; j_call: TRBJ2-2; cdr3_aa: CASSLLTGGTGELFF; cdr3_nt: TGTGCCAGCAGCCTATTAACAGGGGGCACCGGGGAGCTGTTTTTT
v_call: TRBV5-5; d_call: .; clone_size: .; j_call: TRBJ2-1; cdr3_aa: CASSVGLSSYNEQFF; cdr3_nt: TGTGCCAGCAGCGTGGGCCTCAGCTCCTACAATGAGCAGTTCTTC
v_call: TRBV28; d_call: .; clone_size: .; j_call: TRBJ2-3; cdr3_aa: CASRRGATQYF; cdr3_nt: TGTGCCAGCAGACGGGGGGCCACGCAGTATTTT
v_call: TRBV12-3/TRBV12-4; d_call: .; clone_size: .; j_call: TRBJ1-5; cdr3_aa: CASSGGTHVPQHF; cdr3_nt: TGTGCCAGCAGTGGGGGGACGCATGTGCCCCAGCATTTT
v_call: TRBV30; d_call: TRBD1; clone_size: .; j_call: TRBJ1-1; cdr3_aa: CAWSRDRVEAFF; cdr3_nt: TGTGCCTGGAGCCGGGACAGGGTTGAAGCTTTCTTT
v_call: TRBV7-9; d_call: TRBD2; clone_size: .; j_call: TRBJ2-7; cdr3_aa: CASSGTSGRAGEQYF; cdr3_nt: TGTGCCAGCAGCGGGACTAGCGGGAGGGCCGGGGAGCAGTACTTC
v_call: TRBV4-3; d_call: TRBD1; clone_size: .; j_call: TRBJ2-7; cdr3_aa: CASSQGTGTGGDEQYF; cdr3_nt: TGCGCCAGCAGCCAAGGCACCGGGACAGGGGGAGACGAGCAGTACTTC
v_call: TRBV9; d_call: .; clone_size: .; j_call: TRBJ2-1; cdr3_aa: CASSSQRGPEQFF; cdr3_nt: TGTGCCAGCAGCTCCCAGCGAGGGCCCGAGCAGTTCTTC
v_call: TRBV5-6; d_call: .; clone_size: .; j_call: TRBJ1-6; cdr3_aa: CASSLVGGPRSPLHF; cdr3_nt: TGTGCCAGCAGCTTGGTAGGCGGCCCGCGGTCACCCCTCCACTTT
v_call: TRBV5-5; d_call: TRBD1; clone_size: .; j_call: TRBJ1-2; cdr3_aa: CASSVSGTATIYGYTF; cdr3_nt: TGTGCCAGCAGCGTCTCCGGGACAGCAACAATCTATGGCTACACCTTC
v_call: TRBV7-6; d_call: TRBD1; clone_size: .; j_call: TRBJ2-5; cdr3_aa: CASSYSGTGGLGWAETQYF; cdr3_nt: TGTGCCAGCAGCTACAGCGGGACAGGGGGTCTTGGCTGGGCAGAGACCCAGTACTTC
v_call: TRBV6-4; d_call: .; clone_size: .; j_call: TRBJ2-3; cdr3_aa: CANPTPDAQYF; cdr3_nt: TGTGCCAACCCCACACCAGATGCGCAGTATTTT
v_call: TRBV18; d_call: .; clone_size: .; j_call: TRBJ2-2; cdr3_aa: CASSFGRVTGELFF; cdr3_nt: TGTGCCAGCTCTTTTGGCCGGGTCACCGGGGAGCTGTTTTTT
v_call: TRBV19; d_call: .; clone_size: .; j_call: TRBJ2-7; cdr3_aa: CASSVRDTPSYEQYF; cdr3_nt: TGTGCCAGTAGTGTCCGGGACACTCCCTCCTACGAGCAGTACTTC
v_call: TRBV7-2; d_call: TRBD2; clone_size: .; j_call: TRBJ2-3; cdr3_aa: CASSQAGDTQYF; cdr3_nt: TGTGCCAGCAGCCAAGCGGGGGATACGCAGTATTTT
v_call: TRBV5-6; d_call: .; clone_size: .; j_call: TRBJ2-6; cdr3_aa: CASRSTGAGANVLTF; cdr3_nt: TGTGCCAGCAGATCGACGGGGGCTGGGGCCAACGTCCTGACTTTC
v_call: TRBV11-2; d_call: .; clone_size: few; j_call: TRBJ2-2; cdr3_aa: CASSLSIGGVAGELFF; cdr3_nt: TGTGCCAGCAGCTTGTCTATCGGAGGGGTCGCCGGGGAGCTGTTTTTT
v_call: TRBV29-1; d_call: TRBD2; clone_size: .; j_call: TRBJ2-2; cdr3_aa: CSVAGGNTGELFF; cdr3_nt: TGCAGCGTTGCGGGGGGGAACACCGGGGAGCTGTTTTTT
v_call: TRBV9; d_call: .; clone_size: .; j_call: TRBJ2-5; cdr3_aa: CASIVLLAQETQYF; cdr3_nt: TGTGCCAGCATCGTACTGTTGGCACAAGAGACCCAGTACTTC
v_call: TRBV6-5; d_call: TRBD1; clone_size: .; j_call: TRBJ2-1; cdr3_aa: CASSYQTGVAWNEQFF; cdr3_nt: TGTGCCAGCAGTTACCAGACAGGGGTGGCGTGGAATGAGCAGTTCTTC
v_call: TRBV6-5; d_call: TRBD2; clone_size: .; j_call: TRBJ2-7; cdr3_aa: CASGEGNGAYEQYF; cdr3_nt: TGTGCCAGCGGGGAGGGAAACGGAGCCTACGAACAGTACTTC
v_call: TRBV7-2; d_call: .; clone_size: .; j_call: TRBJ1-4; cdr3_aa: CASAEGLINEKLFF; cdr3_nt: TGTGCCAGCGCGGAGGGGCTTATTAATGAAAAACTGTTTTTT
v_call: TRBV9; d_call: TRBD2; clone_size: .; j_call: TRBJ2-3; cdr3_aa: CASSPRGAGGLADTQYF; cdr3_nt: TGTGCCAGCAGCCCCCGGGGAGCGGGAGGGTTGGCAGATACGCAGTATTTT
v_call: TRBV28; d_call: .; clone_size: .; j_call: TRBJ2-7; cdr3_aa: CASSLRGDSIKYF; cdr3_nt: TGTGCCAGCAGTCTCCGCGGGGACTCTATCAAGTACTTC
v_call: TRBV2; d_call: .; clone_size: .; j_call: TRBJ1-2; cdr3_aa: CASSDQGLYGYTF; cdr3_nt: TGTGCCAGCAGTGATCAGGGGCTCTATGGCTACACCTTC
v_call: TRBV3-1/TRBV3-2; d_call: .; clone_size: .; j_call: TRBJ2-7; cdr3_aa: CASSLRTGLGGEQYF; cdr3_nt: TGTGCCAGCAGCCTCCGGACAGGCCTCGGGGGCGAGCAGTACTTC
v_call: TRBV5-4; d_call: .; clone_size: .; j_call: TRBJ1-2; cdr3_aa: CASSLLQNTNYGYTF; cdr3_nt: TGTGCCAGCAGCTTGTTACAGAACACTAACTATGGCTACACCTTC
v_call: TRBV7-9; d_call: TRBD1; clone_size: .; j_call: TRBJ2-7; cdr3_aa: CASSDSGTGDNEQYF; cdr3_nt: TGTGCCAGCAGCGATTCCGGGACAGGGGACAACGAGCAGTACTTC
v_call: TRBV28; d_call: .; clone_size: .; j_call: TRBJ2-7; cdr3_aa: CASRPPGTDEQYF; cdr3_nt: TGTGCCAGCAGACCGCCCGGGACTGACGAGCAGTACTTC
v_call: TRBV11-2; d_call: .; clone_size: .; j_call: TRBJ1-1; cdr3_aa: CASSLAGRDTEAFF; cdr3_nt: TGTGCCAGCAGCTTAGCGGGAAGGGACACTGAAGCTTTCTTT
v_call: TRBV28; d_call: .; clone_size: .; j_call: TRBJ2-1; cdr3_aa: CASSRHLGRDSNYNEQFF; cdr3_nt: TGTGCCAGCAGTCGGCACCTAGGACGGGACTCAAACTACAATGAGCAGTTCTTC
v_call: TRBV25-1; d_call: .; clone_size: .; j_call: TRBJ2-7; cdr3_aa: CASSESRCRQKPYEQYF; cdr3_nt: TGTGCCAGCAGTGAAAGCAGGTGCCGACAAAAACCCTACGAGCAGTACTTC
v_call: TRBV2; d_call: .; clone_size: .; j_call: TRBJ1-1; cdr3_aa: CASSERVRVGTEAFF; cdr3_nt: TGTGCCAGCAGTGAACGGGTCAGGGTAGGAACTGAAGCTTTCTTT
v_call: TRBV7-2; d_call: TRBD2; clone_size: .; j_call: TRBJ2-3; cdr3_aa: CASSLVVSGRSTDTQYF; cdr3_nt: TGTGCCAGCAGCTTAGTGGTTAGCGGGAGGTCTACAGATACGCAGTATTTT
v_call: TRBV19; d_call: TRBD2; clone_size: .; j_call: TRBJ2-1; cdr3_aa: CASSLGAGVTLRQFF; cdr3_nt: TGTGCCAGTAGTCTCGGGGCGGGAGTTACGTTGCGGCAGTTCTTC
v_call: TRBV4-3; d_call: .; clone_size: .; j_call: TRBJ1-5; cdr3_aa: CASSQDWQNQPQHF; cdr3_nt: TGCGCCAGCAGCCAAGATTGGCAGAATCAGCCCCAGCATTTT
v_call: TRBV5-1; d_call: .; clone_size: .; j_call: TRBJ2-7; cdr3_aa: CASSPGTLAGEQYF; cdr3_nt: TGCGCCAGCAGCCCCGGGACACTCGCCGGGGAGCAGTACTTC
v_call: TRBV7-8; d_call: .; clone_size: .; j_call: TRBJ2-5; cdr3_aa: CASSLGWGPQETQYF; cdr3_nt: TGTGCCAGCAGCTTGGGGTGGGGCCCCCAAGAGACCCAGTACTTC
v_call: TRBV5-1; d_call: .; clone_size: .; j_call: TRBJ2-1; cdr3_aa: CASRRLDNEQFF; cdr3_nt: TGCGCCAGCAGACGACTTGACAATGAGCAGTTCTTC
v_call: TRBV4-3; d_call: .; clone_size: .; j_call: TRBJ2-7; cdr3_aa: CASSQAPRYEQYF; cdr3_nt: TGCGCCAGCAGCCAAGCCCCCCGGTACGAGCAGTACTTC
v_call: TRBV7-2; d_call: .; clone_size: .; j_call: TRBJ2-1; cdr3_aa: CASSPQVAAPQGEQFF; cdr3_nt: TGTGCCAGCAGCCCCCAGGTAGCGGCCCCCCAGGGTGAGCAGTTCTTC
v_call: TRBV5-1; d_call: .; clone_size: .; j_call: TRBJ1-1; cdr3_aa: CASSLGSGMYTEAFF; cdr3_nt: TGCGCCAGCAGCTTGGGATCGGGAATGTACACTGAAGCTTTCTTT
v_call: TRBV25-1; d_call: TRBD1; clone_size: medium-sized; j_call: TRBJ2-7; cdr3_aa: CASEGAAYEQYF; cdr3_nt: TGTGCCAGCGAGGGGGCAGCCTACGAGCAGTACTTC
v_call: TRBV28; d_call: TRBD2; clone_size: .; j_call: TRBJ2-7; cdr3_aa: CASRPSGRYEQYF; cdr3_nt: TGTGCCAGCAGACCATCCGGGAGGTACGAGCAGTACTTC
v_call: TRBV9; d_call: .; clone_size: .; j_call: TRBJ2-3; cdr3_aa: CASSVARGRGNTDTQYF; cdr3_nt: TGTGCCAGCAGCGTAGCTCGGGGGAGAGGTAACACAGATACGCAGTATTTT
v_call: TRBV7-8; d_call: TRBD2; clone_size: .; j_call: TRBJ2-7; cdr3_aa: CASRYSGLAGPYGEQYF; cdr3_nt: TGTGCCAGCAGGTATTCGGGACTAGCGGGACCTTACGGGGAGCAGTACTTC
v_call: TRBV19; d_call: .; clone_size: .; j_call: TRBJ2-3; cdr3_aa: CASSARRGLTDTQYF; cdr3_nt: TGTGCCAGTAGTGCCAGGAGAGGGCTTACAGATACGCAGTATTTT
v_call: TRBV9; d_call: .; clone_size: .; j_call: TRBJ1-3; cdr3_aa: CASSVGHSGNTIYF; cdr3_nt: TGTGCCAGCAGCGTAGGACACTCTGGAAACACCATATATTTT
v_call: TRBV7-9; d_call: TRBD2; clone_size: .; j_call: TRBJ2-3; cdr3_aa: CASSLRARLAGPTDTQYF; cdr3_nt: TGTGCCAGCAGCTTACGGGCGCGACTAGCGGGGCCCACAGATACGCAGTATTTT
v_call: TRBV5-1; d_call: TRBD2; clone_size: .; j_call: TRBJ2-4; cdr3_aa: CASSLGLAVPQNIQYF; cdr3_nt: TGCGCCAGCAGCTTGGGACTAGCGGTCCCCCAAAACATTCAGTACTTC
v_call: TRBV7-8; d_call: TRBD2; clone_size: .; j_call: TRBJ2-7; cdr3_aa: CASSWGLAEQYF; cdr3_nt: TGTGCCAGCAGCTGGGGACTAGCTGAGCAGTACTTC